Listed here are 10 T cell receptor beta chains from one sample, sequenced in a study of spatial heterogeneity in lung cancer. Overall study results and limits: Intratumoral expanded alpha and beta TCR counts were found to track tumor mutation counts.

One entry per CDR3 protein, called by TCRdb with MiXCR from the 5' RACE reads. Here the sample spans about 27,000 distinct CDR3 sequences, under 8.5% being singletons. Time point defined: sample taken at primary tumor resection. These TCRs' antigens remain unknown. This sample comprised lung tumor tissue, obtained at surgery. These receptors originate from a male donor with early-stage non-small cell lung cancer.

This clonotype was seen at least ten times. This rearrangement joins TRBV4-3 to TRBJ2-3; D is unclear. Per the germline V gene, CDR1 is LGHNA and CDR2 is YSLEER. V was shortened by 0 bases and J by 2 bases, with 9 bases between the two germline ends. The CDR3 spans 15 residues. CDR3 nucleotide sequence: TGCGCCAGCAGCCAAGATTTACAGAACACAGATACGCAGTATTTT. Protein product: CASSQDLQNTDTQYF.

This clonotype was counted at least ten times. CDR3 sequence (DNA): TGCGCCAGCAGCTTGGAGGGGGCGGAATGGACCGGGGAGCTGTTTTTT. Translating gives CASSLEGAEWTGELFF. The rearrangement links TRBV5-1 to TRBJ2-2; 7 bases are shared with TRBD1. Germline assignment: CDR1 SGHRS and CDR2 YFSETQ. The CDR3 consists of 16 residues. Trimming removed 0 bases from V and 5 bases from J; junction bases left unmatched: 7.

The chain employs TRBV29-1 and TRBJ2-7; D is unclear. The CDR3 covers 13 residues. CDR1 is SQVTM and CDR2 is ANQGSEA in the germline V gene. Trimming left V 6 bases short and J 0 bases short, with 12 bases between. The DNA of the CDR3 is TGCAGCGTCAGGACGGCGAGCTCCTACGAGCAGTACTTC. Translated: CSVRTASSYEQYF.

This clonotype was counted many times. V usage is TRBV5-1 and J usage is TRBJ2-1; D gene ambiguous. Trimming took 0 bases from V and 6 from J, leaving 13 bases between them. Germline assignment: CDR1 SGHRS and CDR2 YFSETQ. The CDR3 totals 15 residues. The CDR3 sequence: CASSLVVGPLNEQFF. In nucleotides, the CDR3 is TGCGCCAGCAGCTTGGTTGTAGGGCCCCTCAATGAGCAGTTCTTC.

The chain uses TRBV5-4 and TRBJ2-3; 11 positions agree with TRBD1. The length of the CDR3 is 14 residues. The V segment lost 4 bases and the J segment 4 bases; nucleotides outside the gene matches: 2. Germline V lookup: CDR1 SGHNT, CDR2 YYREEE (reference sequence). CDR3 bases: TGTGCCAGCAGCCTGGGACAGGGGGCAGATACGCAGTATTTT. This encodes CASSLGQGADTQYF.

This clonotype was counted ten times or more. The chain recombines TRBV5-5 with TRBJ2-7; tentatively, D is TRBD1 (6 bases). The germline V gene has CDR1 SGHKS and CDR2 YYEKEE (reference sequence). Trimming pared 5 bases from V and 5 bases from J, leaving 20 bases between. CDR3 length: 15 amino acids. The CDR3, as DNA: TGTGCCAGCAGGACGCCGGGACAAAGTCAGCACGAGCAGTACTTC. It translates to CASRTPGQSQHEQYF.

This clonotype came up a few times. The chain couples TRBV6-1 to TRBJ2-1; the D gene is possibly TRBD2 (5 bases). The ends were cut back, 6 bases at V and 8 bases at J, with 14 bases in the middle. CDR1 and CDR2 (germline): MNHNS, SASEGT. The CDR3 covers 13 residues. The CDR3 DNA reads TGTGCCAGCAGGGTACTAGGGATCGATGAGCAGTTCTTC. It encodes CASRVLGIDEQFF.

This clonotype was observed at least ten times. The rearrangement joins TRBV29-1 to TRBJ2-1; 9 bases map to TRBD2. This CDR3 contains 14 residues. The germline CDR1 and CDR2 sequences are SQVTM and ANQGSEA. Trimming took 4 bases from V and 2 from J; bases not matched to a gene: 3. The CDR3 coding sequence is TGCAGCGTTGGGGAGCGGGGGGCCTACAATGAGCAGTTCTTC. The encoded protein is CSVGERGAYNEQFF.

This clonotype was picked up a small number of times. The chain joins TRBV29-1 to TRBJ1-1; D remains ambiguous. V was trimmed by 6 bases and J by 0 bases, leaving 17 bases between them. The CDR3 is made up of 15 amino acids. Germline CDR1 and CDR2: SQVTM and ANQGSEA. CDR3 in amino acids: CSVGPSPTMNTEAFF. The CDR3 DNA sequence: TGCAGCGTCGGGCCAAGCCCTACGATGAACACTGAAGCTTTCTTT.

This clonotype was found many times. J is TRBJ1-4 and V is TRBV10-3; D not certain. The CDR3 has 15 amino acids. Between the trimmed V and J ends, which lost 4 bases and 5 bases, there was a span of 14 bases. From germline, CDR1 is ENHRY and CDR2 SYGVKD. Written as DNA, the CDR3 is TGTGCCATCAGTGCGTCGGACCCGGGGAATGAAAAACTGTTTTTT. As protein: CAISASDPGNEKLFF.